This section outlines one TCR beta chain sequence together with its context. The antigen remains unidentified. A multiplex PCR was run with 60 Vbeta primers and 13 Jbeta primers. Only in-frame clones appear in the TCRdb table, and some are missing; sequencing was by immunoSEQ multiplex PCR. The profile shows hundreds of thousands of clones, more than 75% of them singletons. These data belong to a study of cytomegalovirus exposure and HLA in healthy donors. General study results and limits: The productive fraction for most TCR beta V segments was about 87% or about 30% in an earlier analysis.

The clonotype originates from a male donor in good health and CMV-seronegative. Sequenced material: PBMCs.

The CDR3 reads CASTIPGVAGDEGSSTDTQYF. In DNA, the CDR3 is TGTGCCAGCACCATCCCGGGGGTAGCGGGGGACGAAGGCTCTAGCACAGATACGCAGTATTTT. The chain carries TRBV21-1 and TRBJ2-3; the table's D call TRBD2 went unverified against the DNA. TRBV21-1 represents a pseudogene. The length of the CDR3 is 21 residues.